This record covers a single T cell receptor (beta chain). The antigen is unknown. This entry belongs to a study of cytomegalovirus exposure and HLA in healthy donors. Study-level points and caveats: Analysis was carried out at a later point, and it linked a missense DCLRE1C variant to TCR beta V- and J-gene trimming. In a later analysis, at a false discovery rate of 0.05, approximately 15,000 TCR beta sequences matched HLA alleles. The study assumed roughly uniform donor sequencing depth for presence/absence analyses.

PCR was performed using 60 Vbeta and 13 Jbeta primers. In the authors' methods: Later work found around 85 million unique TCR beta chains, with 9.5 million to 11 million shared. Profiled with immunoSEQ multiplex PCR; TCRdb holds only in-frame clones, not every one. D and trimming were read from the DNA, whereas the V and J calls and clone size are those reported in that table. The sample includes 200,000 to 250,000 clones, around 76% seen only once; the top ten take around 5.4%. From germline, CDR1 is SGHTA and CDR2 FQGNSA. The V and J ends lost 3 bases and 0 bases respectively, with 6 bases between them. This CDR3 contains 14 residues.

The receptor comes from a woman aged 40 to 49 in good health and CMV-seropositive. The rearrangement joins TRBV7-2 to TRBJ1-3; D unclear. The source material was PBMCs. CDR3: CASSFESSGNTIYF. The CDR3 DNA is TGTGCCAGCAGCTTTGAGAGCTCTGGAAACACCATATATTTT.